These 21 T cell receptor beta chains came from one sample sequenced in a study of T cells after yellow fever vaccination. A single record per CDR3 protein comes from TCRdb applying MiXCR to the 5' RACE reads. Of around 350,000 distinct CDR3 sequences in the sample, 11% were seen once. The specimen comprised PBMCs, sampled on the day of the first yellow fever vaccination. These receptors were taken from a man between 18 and 35 years old who received the YFV17D yellow fever vaccine.

This clonotype was seen many times. This chain uses TRBV9 with TRBJ1-6; D not certain. The CDR3 is 15 residues long. Germline V lookup: CDR1 SGDLS, CDR2 YYNGEE. Trimming removed 0 bases at V and 3 bases at J, with 7 bases between. Here the CDR3 DNA reads TGTGCCAGCAGCGTAGCAAAGAGCTATAATTCACCCCTCCACTTT. This translates into CASSVAKSYNSPLHF.

This clonotype was seen at least ten times. The genes are TRBV3-1 and TRBJ2-1; a possible D gene is TRBD1 (6 bases). Per the germline V gene, CDR1 is LGHDT and CDR2 is YNNKEL (reference sequence). There are 15 residues in the CDR3. The ends were cut back, 3 bases at V and 3 bases at J, with 12 bases in the middle. For the CDR3, the DNA is TGTGCCAGCAGCCACACAGGGATAGGCTACAATGAGCAGTTCTTC. Protein sequence: CASSHTGIGYNEQFF.

This clonotype was seen only a few times. V gene TRBV5-1 combines with J gene TRBJ1-3; D is unresolved. This CDR3 has 14 amino acids. Looked up from germline, CDR1 is SGHRS and CDR2 is YFSETQ. V dropped 0 bases and J dropped 0 bases, with 4 bases sitting between them. The CDR3 nucleotides are TGCGCCAGCAGCTTGGAAGTCTCTGGAAACACCATATATTTT. Translated: CASSLEVSGNTIYF.

This clonotype was found a few times. CDR3 nucleotide sequence: TGTGCCAGCAGTATACATGCAGGGGGAGAAAAACTGTTTTTT. Amino acids: CASSIHAGGEKLFF. The chain recombines TRBV12-3 or TRBV12-4 with TRBJ1-4; 7 bases line up with TRBD1. J lost 8 bases, V lost 5 bases, and 8 bases had no gene match. CDR3 size: 14 residues.

The sample holds a few counts of this clonotype. V usage is TRBV2 and J usage is TRBJ1-6; possible D gene TRBD1, 5 bases. V lost 3 bases and J lost 10, with 13 bases in between. Looked up from germline, CDR1 is SNHLY and CDR2 is FYNNEI. The CDR3 contains 14 residues. CDR3 protein: CASSEVGVRSPLHF. Here the CDR3 DNA reads TGTGCCAGCAGTGAGGTGGGGGTAAGATCACCCCTCCACTTT.

This clonotype has only a few counts. This chain joins TRBV4-1 and TRBJ1-3; D uncertain. V gave up 0 bases and J gave up 7 bases, with 10 bases separating them. The V gene's germline CDR1 is MGHRA and CDR2 YSYEKL. CDR3 length equals 14 residues. CDR3 sequence (DNA): TGCGCCAGCAGCCAAGATCCCGGGCAGAACACCATATATTTT. It specifies CASSQDPGQNTIYF.

This clonotype was observed a few times. V gene TRBV10-3 combines with J gene TRBJ2-3, with a weak D call TRBD1 (5 bases). The length of the CDR3 is 11 residues. CDR1 is ENHRY, CDR2 SYGVKD, per germline. Trimming removed 10 bases at V and 4 bases at J, with 9 bases between. CDR3 protein: CATATADTQYF. CDR3 nucleotides: TGTGCCACCGCGACAGCAGATACGCAGTATTTT.

The CDR3: CASSWNGEETQYF. The CDR3, as DNA: TGTGCCAGCAGTTGGAACGGGGAAGAGACCCAGTACTTC. The chain couples TRBV28 to TRBJ2-5, with TRBD2 as a possible D gene (5 bases). Between the trimmed V and J ends, which lost 4 bases and 3 bases, there was a span of 9 bases. Germline CDR1 and CDR2: MDHEN and SYDVKM. The CDR3 has 13 amino acids.

The chain is built from TRBV15 and TRBJ2-3, with TRBD1 matching 10 bases. With 8 bases clipped from V and 4 bases from J, the junction kept 6 bases outside the gene matches. CDR3 size: 14 residues. The germline V gene encodes CDR1 LNHNV and CDR2 YYDKDF (reference sequence). The CDR3, as DNA: TGTGCCACCTCCGGGACAGGGGTAGCAGATACGCAGTATTTT. Amino acids: CATSGTGVADTQYF.

The chain recombines TRBV20-1 with TRBJ1-2; D not resolved. Germline CDR1 reads DFQATT; CDR2 reads SNEGSKA (reference sequence). There are 14 residues in the CDR3. Between the trimmed V and J ends, which lost 3 bases and 4 bases, there was a span of 15 bases. As DNA, the CDR3 is TGCAGTGCTAGGTGGTCGGCTTTACCCTATGGCTACACCTTC. This sequence encodes CSARWSALPYGYTF.

The table lists this clonotype with a count of one. The gene calls are TRBV7-2 and TRBJ2-7; weak D call: TRBD1 (7 bases). Trimming pared 5 bases from V and 7 bases from J, leaving 21 bases between. This CDR3 is built from 15 residues. Per the germline V gene, CDR1 is SGHTA and CDR2 is FQGNSA. The CDR3 here is CASSKWDSGLYEQYF. CDR3 coding DNA: TGTGCCAGCAGCAAATGGGACAGCGGGTTATATGAGCAGTACTTC.

The chain combines TRBV7-2 with TRBJ2-7, with D maybe TRBD1 (5 bases). Germline lookup yields CDR1 SGHTA and CDR2 FQGNSA. The germline V and J ends were trimmed by 1 base and 4 bases, with 11 bases remaining between them. This CDR3 spans 14 amino acids. CDR3 residues: CASSLVAGKYEQYF. Written as DNA, the CDR3 is TGTGCCAGCAGCTTAGTAGCAGGGAAATACGAGCAGTACTTC.

V usage is TRBV2 and J usage is TRBJ1-2, with D perhaps matching TRBD1 (5 bases). Germline lookup yields CDR1 SNHLY and CDR2 FYNNEI. V lost 4 bases, J lost 2 bases, and 11 bases lay in between. This CDR3 has 14 residues. CDR3 in DNA: TGTGCCAGCAGTGGTGAGCAGGGAAACTATGGCTACACCTTC. Protein product: CASSGEQGNYGYTF.

This clonotype was seen more than once but under ten times. The chain employs TRBV12-3 or TRBV12-4 and TRBJ2-2; D is unclear. V lost 6 bases and J lost 4, with 12 bases in between. The CDR3 is made up of 14 amino acids. The CDR3 region has the DNA TGTGCCAGCAGGTCCTACAGAGGCACCGGGGAGCTGTTTTTT. It codes for CASRSYRGTGELFF.

This clonotype was found a few times. As DNA, the CDR3 is TGTGCCAGCAGCCCCGGGCCCGATTTCGGGGATCAGCCCCAGCATTTT. Protein product: CASSPGPDFGDQPQHF. The chain couples TRBV7-9 to TRBJ1-5, with D unclear. V was cut by 5 bases and J by 5 bases, with 19 bases left in between. Germline V gene sequence: CDR1 SEHNR, CDR2 FQNEAQ (reference sequence). CDR3 length: 16 amino acids.

This clonotype is a singleton in its sample. The chain joins TRBV7-3 to TRBJ2-5; D is undetermined. Germline lookup yields CDR1 SGHTA and CDR2 FQGTGA. V shed 5 bases and J shed 5 bases, with 12 bases lying between them. The CDR3 is 13 amino acids. The CDR3: CASSRRREETQYF. For the CDR3, the DNA is TGTGCCAGCAGCCGACGGCGCGAGGAGACCCAGTACTTC.

V usage is TRBV6-1 and J usage is TRBJ2-1, with D tentatively TRBD2 (5 bases). The CDR3 length is 11 residues. V was clipped by 7 bases and J by 6 bases, with 7 bases between them. Germline V gene sequence: CDR1 MNHNS, CDR2 SASEGT. DNA for the CDR3: TGTGCCAGCAAGCGGCCCAATGAGCAGTTCTTC. Protein: CASKRPNEQFF.

This clonotype was detected ten times or more. V and J are TRBV11-2 and TRBJ2-4; D possibly corresponds to TRBD1 (5 bases). This CDR3 spans 15 amino acids. The V gene lost 0 bases and the J gene lost 5 bases, with 11 bases spanning the gap. Germline V CDR1 and CDR2: SGHAT, FQNNGV. CDR3 in DNA: TGTGCCAGCAGCTTAGATCCCGGCAGGGAAAACATTCAGTACTTC. It encodes CASSLDPGRENIQYF.

This clonotype occurred many times. The chain employs TRBV4-1 and TRBJ2-4, with D possibly TRBD1 on 5 matching bases. Germline CDR1 is MGHRA and CDR2 is YSYEKL. The CDR3 is 16 amino acids. V lost 3 bases, J lost 2 bases, and 14 bases lay in between. CDR3: CASSQRTMRTKNIQYF. The CDR3 region has the DNA TGCGCCAGCAGCCAGAGGACAATGAGAACCAAAAACATTCAGTACTTC.

CDR3 sequence: CASSLPHRGGNEQFF. The DNA of the CDR3 is TGTGCCAGCAGTCTGCCCCACCGGGGGGGCAATGAGCAGTTCTTC. The rearrangement joins TRBV6-1 to TRBJ2-1, with 8 bases lining up with TRBD2. Germline loops: CDR1 MNHNS, CDR2 SASEGT. Trimming removed 5 bases from V and 6 bases from J; junction bases left unmatched: 9. The CDR3 is 15 residues long.

V and J are TRBV20-1 and TRBJ1-5; no reliable D call. The CDR3 extends over 12 amino acids. Germline V gene lookup returns CDR1 DFQATT and CDR2 SNEGSKA (reference sequence). V gave up 7 bases and J gave up 5 bases, with 12 bases separating them. This CDR3 is CSVYGFYQPQHF. CDR3 DNA sequence: TGCAGTGTCTACGGTTTCTATCAGCCCCAGCATTTT.